Below, one T cell receptor beta chain is given with its context. This specimen belongs to a study of blood T cell repertoires in COVID-19. Study overall: Samples representing acute and convalescent COVID-19 were sourced from the United States, Italy and Spain. The analysed material was cDNA or gDNA that came from T cells, B-cell-depleted T cells, or PBMCs.

Original data processing: Amplification of reference gene primers provided the estimated nucleated cell counts. Libraries were prepared by immunoSEQ multiplex PCR; TCRdb keeps only in-frame clonotypes and omits some of them. Clone size and V and J calls were adopted from that table, with D and trimming inferred from the DNA. The sample lists about 97,000 clones; over 70% were seen once. Germline V gene sequence: CDR1 KGHSH, CDR2 LQKENI. This CDR3 comprises 15 residues. J lost 6 bases, V lost 4 bases, and 7 bases had no gene match. The sequence was collected from a man between 60 and 75 years old with acute or convalescent COVID-19. This chain links TRBV18 with TRBJ1-4, with 8 nucleotides matching TRBD1. Sequences were obtained from peripheral blood. As DNA, the CDR3 is TGTGCCAGCTCACACGGACAGGGTTTCGATGAAAAACTGTTTTTT. Its translation: CASSHGQGFDEKLFF.